The entry that follows covers one T cell receptor (beta chain) sequence. Profiled with immunoSEQ multiplex PCR; TCRdb holds only in-frame clones, not every one. Among 250,000 to 300,000 clones listed, 89% were seen once. V lost 0 bases, J lost 7 bases, and 9 bases lay in between. Per the germline V gene, CDR1 is KGHSH and CDR2 is LQKENI. The CDR3 has 13 residues. The data were taken from a study of blood T cell repertoires in COVID-19. Study-wide background: The United States, Italy and Spain were the sources of the acute and convalescent COVID-19 samples.

Sample: peripheral blood. The chain joins TRBV18 to TRBJ1-2; the D gene is possibly TRBD1 (6 bases). The source is a woman aged 40 to 50 who had recovered from COVID-19. Here the CDR3 DNA reads TGTGCCAGCTCACCACCTGACAGGTTTGGCTACACCTTC. It yields the protein CASSPPDRFGYTF.